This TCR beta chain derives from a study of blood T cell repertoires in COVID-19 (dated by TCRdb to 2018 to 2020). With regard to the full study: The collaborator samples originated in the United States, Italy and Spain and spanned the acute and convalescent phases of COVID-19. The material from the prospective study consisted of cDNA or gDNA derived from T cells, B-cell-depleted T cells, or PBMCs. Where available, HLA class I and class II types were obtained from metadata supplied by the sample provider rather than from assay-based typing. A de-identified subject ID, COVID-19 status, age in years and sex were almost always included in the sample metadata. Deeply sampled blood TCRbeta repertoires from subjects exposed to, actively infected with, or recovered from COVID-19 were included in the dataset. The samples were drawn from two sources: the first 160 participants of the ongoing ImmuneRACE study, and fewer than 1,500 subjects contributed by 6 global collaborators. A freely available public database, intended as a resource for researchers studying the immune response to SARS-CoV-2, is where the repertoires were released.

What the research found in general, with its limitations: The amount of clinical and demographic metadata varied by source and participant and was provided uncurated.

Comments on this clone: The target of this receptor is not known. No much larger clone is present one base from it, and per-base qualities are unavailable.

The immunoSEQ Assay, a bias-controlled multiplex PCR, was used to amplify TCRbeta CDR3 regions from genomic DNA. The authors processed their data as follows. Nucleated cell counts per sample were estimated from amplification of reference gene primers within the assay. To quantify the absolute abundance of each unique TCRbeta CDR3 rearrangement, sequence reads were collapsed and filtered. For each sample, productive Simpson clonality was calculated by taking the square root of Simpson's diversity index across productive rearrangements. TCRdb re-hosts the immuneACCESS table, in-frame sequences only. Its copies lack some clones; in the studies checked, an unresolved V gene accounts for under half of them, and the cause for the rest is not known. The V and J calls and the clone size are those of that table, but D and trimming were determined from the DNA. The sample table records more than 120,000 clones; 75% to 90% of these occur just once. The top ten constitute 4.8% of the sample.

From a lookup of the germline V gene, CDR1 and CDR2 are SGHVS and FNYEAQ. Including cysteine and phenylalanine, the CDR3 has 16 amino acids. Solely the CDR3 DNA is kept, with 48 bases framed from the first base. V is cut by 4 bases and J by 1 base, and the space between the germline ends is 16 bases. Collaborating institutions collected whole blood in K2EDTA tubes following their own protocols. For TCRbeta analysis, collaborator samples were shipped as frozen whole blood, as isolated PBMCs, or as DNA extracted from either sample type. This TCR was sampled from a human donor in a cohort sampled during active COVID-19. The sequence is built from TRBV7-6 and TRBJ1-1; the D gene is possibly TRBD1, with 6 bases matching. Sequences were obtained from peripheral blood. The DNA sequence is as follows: TGTGCCAGCAGCTCCTACAGGGCTTGGGAGAACACTGAAGCTTTCTTT. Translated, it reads CASSSYRAWENTEAFF.